These 4 T cell receptor beta chains share one sample of origin, sequenced in a study of hypomethylating agent response in myelodysplastic syndrome. Produced via immunoSEQ multiplex PCR; TCRdb's table is partial and in-frame only. The profile shows approximately 11,000 clones, more than 80% of them singletons. The input for sequencing was bone marrow, taken before or after starting hypomethylating agent treatment for myelodysplastic syndrome (not recorded which). Receptor source: a human donor with myelodysplastic syndrome.

The chain uses TRBV27 and TRBJ2-7; maybe TRBD2 (5 bases). V lost 0 bases, J lost 0 bases, and 9 bases lay in between. This CDR3 is 15 amino acids long. Germline CDR1 and CDR2: MNHEY and SMNVEV (reference sequence). The CDR3 region is CASSLSPGSSYEQYF. CDR3 in DNA: TGTGCCAGCAGTTTATCGCCGGGAAGCTCCTACGAGCAGTACTTC.

This clone turned up a few times. The chain couples TRBV7-3 to TRBJ1-3, with 8 bases lining up with TRBD1. The CDR3 has 15 residues. Germline V gene data show CDR1 as SGHTA and CDR2 as FQGTGA. J lost 3 bases, V lost 5 bases, and 6 bases had no gene match. CDR3 sequence reads: CASSAAGGIGNTIYF. Here the CDR3 DNA reads TGTGCCAGCAGCGCCGCAGGGGGCATTGGAAACACCATATATTTT.

This clone was seen once. The rearrangement joins TRBV12-5 to TRBJ1-3; 7 nucleotides agree with TRBD1. The CDR3 consists of 17 residues. Germline V gene lookup returns CDR1 LGHNT and CDR2 FRNRAP. The V and J ends lost 1 base and 0 bases, in that order; junction bases with no gene match: 6. The CDR3 loop is CASGLDIGGRSGNTIYF. CDR3 in DNA: TGTGCTAGTGGTTTGGATATAGGGGGCCGCTCTGGAAACACCATATATTTT.

The gene calls are TRBV5-1 and TRBJ2-7, with D uncertain. CDR3 length: 14 amino acids. Trimming pared 4 bases from V and 2 bases from J, leaving 13 bases between. Germline V gene data show CDR1 as SGHRS and CDR2 as YFSETQ. CDR3 sequence reads: CASSDKRFPYEQYF. The CDR3 DNA is TGCGCCAGCAGCGACAAAAGATTCCCCTACGAGCAGTACTTC.